Shown below are 25 T cell receptor beta chains from a single sample sequenced in a study of blood T cell repertoires in COVID-19. This table comes from immunoSEQ multiplex PCR, and its TCRdb copy is limited to in-frame clones, with some not included. This table has roughly 250,000 clones, about four fifths appearing once. Sequencing was carried out using peripheral blood. Receptors were obtained from a woman of 80 years or more with acute or convalescent COVID-19.

This clone was detected once. The chain links TRBV4-2 to TRBJ1-5; 11 bases line up with TRBD1. The CDR3 is 16 residues long. The germline CDR1 and CDR2 sequences are LGHNA and YNFKEQ. The V gene end was trimmed by 1 base and the J gene end by 6 bases; junction bases not matched to a gene: 5. The CDR3 DNA sequence: TGTGCCAGCAGCCAAGGGACAGGGGGCATGTCTCAGCCCCAGCATTTT. It codes for CASSQGTGGMSQPQHF.

V and J are TRBV10-3 and TRBJ1-2; 9 bases agree with TRBD1. The CDR3 runs 14 residues. CDR1 is ENHRY, CDR2 SYGVKD, per germline. Losses at the gene ends were 0 bases for V and 9 bases for J; bases not matched to a gene: 5. In DNA form, the CDR3 reads TGTGCCATCAGTGAGTCGGGGGACAGGGCGAGCTACACCTTC. Protein sequence: CAISESGDRASYTF.

V and J are TRBV6-6 and TRBJ1-1; D uncertain. The germline gives CDR1 MNHNY, CDR2 SVGAGI (reference sequence). The CDR3 contains 11 residues. V was shortened by 7 bases and J by 5 bases, with 8 bases between the two germline ends. CDR3 DNA sequence: TGTGCCAGCACCACGACTACTGAAGCTTTCTTT. Translation gives CASTTTTEAFF.

The V and J genes are TRBV7-8 and TRBJ1-2; 10 nucleotides agree with TRBD1. Germline values: CDR1 SGHVS, CDR2 FQNEAQ. With 1 base clipped from V and 7 bases from J, the junction kept 6 bases outside the gene matches. CDR3 length equals 15 residues. Written as DNA, the CDR3 is TGTGCCAGCAGCTTAGACCAGGGACAGGGGTTTGGCTACACCTTC. This encodes CASSLDQGQGFGYTF.

The chain is built from TRBV6-5 and TRBJ1-2; the D gene is possibly TRBD1 (5 bases). The CDR3 is made up of 15 amino acids. Trimming removed 6 bases from V and 8 bases from J, with 22 bases in between. Germline V gene lookup returns CDR1 MNHEY and CDR2 SVGAGI. This chain's CDR3 is CASRRDGLGSGGYTF. DNA of the CDR3: TGTGCCAGCAGGCGGGACGGCCTAGGGAGTGGGGGCTACACCTTC.

The sample holds a few counts of this clone. The chain combines TRBV19 with TRBJ1-1; 7 bases map to TRBD1. Germline V gene sequence: CDR1 LNHDA, CDR2 SQIVND (reference sequence). J gave up 0 bases and V 4 bases, and 5 bases lay outside the gene matches. This CDR3 is 15 amino acids long. The CDR3 region is CASSTHRGMNTEAFF. DNA for the CDR3: TGTGCCAGTAGTACCCACAGGGGAATGAACACTGAAGCTTTCTTT.

The V gene is TRBV7-9, the J gene TRBJ2-3, with 12 bases aligning to TRBD2. Germline V gives CDR1 SEHNR, CDR2 FQNEAQ (reference sequence). V lost 2 bases, J lost 6 bases, and 15 bases stayed unmatched. The length of the CDR3 is 19 residues. CDR3 residues: CASSLRASGGVPLMDTQYF. The CDR3 bases are TGTGCCAGCAGCTTAAGGGCTAGCGGGGGGGTCCCTCTAATGGATACGCAGTATTTT.

As for this clone: The sample contains more than one DNA sequence encoding this CDR3. This chain links TRBV10-2 with TRBJ1-5; D is possibly TRBD1 (6 bases). V was cut by 2 bases and J by 3 bases, with 11 bases left in between. The CDR3 length is 15 residues. Per germline, CDR1 WSHSY and CDR2 SAAADI. The CDR3 region is CASSERQGINQPQHF. The DNA for the CDR3 is TGCGCCAGCAGTGAGCGCCAGGGGATCAATCAGCCCCAGCATTTT.

The genes are TRBV6-1 and TRBJ1-4, with D hard to call. Germline CDR1 reads MNHNS; CDR2 reads SASEGT. V lost 2 bases and J 3 bases, leaving 16 bases between the germline ends. This CDR3 region has 17 residues. This chain's CDR3 is CASSESPRMWANEKLFF. The CDR3, as DNA: TGTGCCAGCAGTGAATCCCCCAGGATGTGGGCTAATGAAAAACTGTTTTTT.

To note about this clone: The identical CDR3 is also encoded by other nucleotide sequences in the sample. The V call is TRBV6-5, the J call TRBJ2-7; 8 nucleotides agree with TRBD1. J gave up 1 base and V 2 bases, and 4 bases lay outside the gene matches. The CDR3 runs 15 residues. The V gene's germline CDR1 is MNHEY and CDR2 SVGAGI. CDR3 in DNA: TGTGCCAGCAGTTACCGTGACAGGGGTTCCTACGAGCAGTACTTC. Translated: CASSYRDRGSYEQYF.

This clone was detected only once. This chain links TRBV29-1 with TRBJ1-1; a possible D gene is TRBD1 (5 bases). The CDR3 consists of 14 residues. The V gene's germline CDR1 is SQVTM and CDR2 ANQGSEA. V lost 2 bases to trimming and J lost 2 bases, with 12 bases between them. The CDR3, as DNA: TGCAGCGTTGAAAGCAGGGTTGGAAACACTGAAGCTTTCTTT. Translation: CSVESRVGNTEAFF.

The chain joins TRBV7-2 to TRBJ2-2, with TRBD2 matching over 13 bases. The V gene end was trimmed by 5 bases and the J gene end by 7 bases; junction bases not matched to a gene: 7. The CDR3 totals 16 residues. Germline CDR1 is SGHTA and CDR2 is FQGNSA. The CDR3 spells CASSPGLAGVVGELFF. DNA of the CDR3: TGTGCCAGCAGCCCCGGACTAGCGGGGGTGGTCGGGGAGCTGTTTTTT.

This chain links TRBV19 with TRBJ1-5, with D perhaps matching TRBD1 (6 bases). The CDR3 consists of 17 residues. Germline V gives CDR1 LNHDA, CDR2 SQIVND (reference sequence). Trimming cost V 7 bases and J 1 base, with 20 bases left between them. The CDR3: CASTWGGGQASNQPQHF. The CDR3 nucleotides read TGTGCCAGTACCTGGGGCGGGGGGCAGGCCAGCAATCAGCCCCAGCATTTT.

V gene TRBV4-1 combines with J gene TRBJ2-1; possible D gene TRBD1, 6 bases. This CDR3 has 15 residues. Germline CDR1 reads MGHRA; CDR2 reads YSYEKL. Trimming pared 3 bases from V and 3 bases from J, leaving 12 bases between. The CDR3 DNA reads TGCGCCAGCAGCCACCCACAGGGAAACTACAATGAGCAGTTCTTC. Its translation is CASSHPQGNYNEQFF.

The rearrangement links TRBV19 to TRBJ1-2; 12 bases fit TRBD1. With 7 bases clipped from V and 3 bases from J, the junction kept 9 bases outside the gene matches. Germline-derived CDR1 and CDR2 are LNHDA and SQIVND (reference sequence). The CDR3 sequence is 16 residues long. The DNA for the CDR3 is TGTGCCAGTAAACGGGACAGGGGGCTTCGAGACTATGGCTACACCTTC. Protein product: CASKRDRGLRDYGYTF.

This chain uses TRBV5-1 with TRBJ2-5; D not certain. Germline V gives CDR1 SGHRS, CDR2 YFSETQ. The CDR3 spans 15 residues. V gave up 3 bases and J gave up 1 base, with 13 bases separating them. The CDR3 spells CASSSPQAPQETQYF. As DNA, the CDR3 is TGCGCCAGCAGCTCGCCTCAAGCCCCCCAAGAGACCCAGTACTTC.

The gene calls are TRBV19 and TRBJ2-2, with D possibly matching TRBD1 (5 bases). There are 14 residues in the CDR3. Trimming pared 11 bases from V and 5 bases from J, leaving 18 bases between. Germline lookup yields CDR1 LNHDA and CDR2 SQIVND (reference sequence). CDR3: CAAGLGHLTGELFF. The CDR3 coding sequence is TGTGCCGCCGGCCTCGGACACCTAACCGGGGAGCTGTTTTTT.

The chain joins TRBV28 to TRBJ2-7; 9 bases fit TRBD1. Unmatched junction bases numbered 8, after V lost 3 bases and J lost 5 bases. CDR1 and CDR2 (germline): MDHEN, SYDVKM. CDR3 size: 15 residues. The CDR3 sequence: CASSFTGQGLNEQYF. The CDR3 DNA is TGTGCCAGCAGTTTCACGGGACAGGGACTAAACGAGCAGTACTTC. The full variable domain, completed using reference TRBV28 and TRBJ2-7, is DVKVTQSSRYLVKRTGEKVFLECVQDMDHENMFWYRQDPGLGLRLIYFSYDVKMKEKGDIPEGYSVSREKKERFSLILESASTNQTSMYLCASSFTGQGLNEQYFGPGTRLTVT.

This sequence joins TRBV19 and TRBJ1-1, with D perhaps matching TRBD1 (6 bases). CDR3 length equals 14 residues. CDR1 is LNHDA and CDR2 is SQIVND in the germline V gene (reference sequence). V lost 7 bases to trimming and J lost 1 base, with 13 bases between them. CDR3 residues: CASKVDRQNTEAFF. In nucleotides, the CDR3 is TGTGCCAGTAAGGTGGACAGACAGAACACTGAAGCTTTCTTT.

The CDR3 reads CASSFGGMYNEQFF. The CDR3 coding sequence is TGCGCCAGCAGCTTCGGAGGGATGTACAATGAGCAGTTCTTC. This rearrangement joins TRBV5-1 to TRBJ2-1, with a tentative D call TRBD2 (6 bases). Germline values: CDR1 SGHRS, CDR2 YFSETQ. With 2 bases removed from V and 4 bases from J, the gap between germline ends came to 10 bases. This CDR3 region has 14 residues.

This clone has more than one count but fewer than ten. V usage is TRBV30 and J usage is TRBJ1-6; TRBD1 matches 7 bases. Germline CDR1 is GTSNPN and CDR2 is SVGIG (reference sequence). With 1 base clipped from V and 9 bases from J, the junction kept 6 bases outside the gene matches. The CDR3 is made up of 14 amino acids. The CDR3 region is CAWSGTGYFSPLHF. CDR3 DNA: TGTGCCTGGAGTGGGACAGGATATTTTTCACCCCTCCACTTT.

The rearrangement links TRBV2 to TRBJ2-5, with 8 bases matching TRBD2. The CDR3 loop spans 15 amino acids. V lost 8 bases to trimming and J lost 1 base; unmatched junction nucleotides: 9. Germline V gene data show CDR1 as SNHLY and CDR2 as FYNNEI. CDR3 sequence: CASCLAGRLQETQYF. The CDR3 DNA is TGTGCCAGCTGTCTAGCGGGCCGTCTCCAAGAGACCCAGTACTTC.

The rearrangement joins TRBV5-4 to TRBJ2-5; 9 bases match TRBD2. Looked up from germline, CDR1 is SGHNT and CDR2 is YYREEE (reference sequence). The CDR3 is 16 amino acids. Losses at the gene ends were 0 bases for V and 2 bases for J; bases not matched to a gene: 5. CDR3 DNA sequence: TGTGCCAGCAGCTTGGGTCCCAGCGGGGGGCAAGAGACCCAGTACTTC. It encodes CASSLGPSGGQETQYF.

The chain is built from TRBV19 and TRBJ2-1, with 11 positions matching TRBD2. The CDR3 consists of 15 residues. Per germline, CDR1 LNHDA and CDR2 SQIVND (reference sequence). Losses at the gene ends were 6 bases for V and 4 bases for J; bases not matched to a gene: 5. Here the CDR3 reads CASRPGLADYNEQFF. CDR3 nucleotide sequence: TGTGCCAGTAGGCCGGGACTAGCGGATTACAATGAGCAGTTCTTC.

The chain recombines TRBV5-1 with TRBJ1-1, with D maybe TRBD1 (5 bases). The V and J ends lost 1 base and 11 bases respectively, with 24 bases between them. There are 16 residues in the CDR3. Per the germline V gene, CDR1 is SGHRS and CDR2 is YFSETQ. For the CDR3, the DNA is TGCGCCAGCAGCTTGCAAGCTCAGGGAGGCCTTGAAGAGGCTTTCTTT. Translation: CASSLQAQGGLEEAFF.